The sequence of this T cell receptor beta chain was determined in a study of T-cell reconstitution after alpha-beta-depleted transplantation in children. This clonotype has ten or more counts. Unique molecular identifiers were built into the TCRbeta library. TCRdb analysed the PCR reads with MiXCR anew, one entry per CDR3 protein. The data hold about 610,000 distinct CDR3 sequences, with over 9.5% observed a single time. The CDR3 totals 14 residues. In germline, CDR1 is KGHDR, CDR2 SFDVKD. Trimming cost V 1 base and J 2 bases, with 7 bases left between them. Here the sequenced sample was PBMCs from the stem cell graft donor, taken from the stem cell graft. The gene calls are TRBV24-1 and TRBJ1-2; D remains ambiguous. The clonotype comes from a human donor who donated a stem cell graft to a child with acute myeloid leukemia. The CDR3 sequence is CATSDFRLNYGYTF. The CDR3 DNA is TGTGCCACCAGTGATTTCCGACTGAACTATGGCTACACCTTC.